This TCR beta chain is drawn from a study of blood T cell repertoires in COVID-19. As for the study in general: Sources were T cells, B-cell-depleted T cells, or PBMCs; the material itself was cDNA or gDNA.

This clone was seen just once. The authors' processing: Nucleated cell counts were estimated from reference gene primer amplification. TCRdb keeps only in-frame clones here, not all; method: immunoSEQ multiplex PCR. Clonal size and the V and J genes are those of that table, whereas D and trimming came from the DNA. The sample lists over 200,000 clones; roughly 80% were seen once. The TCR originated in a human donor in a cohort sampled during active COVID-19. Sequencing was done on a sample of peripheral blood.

The CDR3 DNA reads as TGTGCCAGCAGCTTTCGACAGGGAGGAGAGACCCAGTACTTC. Protein product: CASSFRQGGETQYF. The chain employs TRBV3-1 (or the pseudogene TRBV3-2) and TRBJ2-5, with D possibly matching TRBD1 (7 bases). The CDR3 contains 14 residues. The germline CDR1 and CDR2 sequences are LGHDT and YNNKEL (reference sequence). Trimming stripped 5 bases from V and 4 bases from J, with 14 bases between.